This is a list of T cell receptor beta chains from one sample in a study of blood T cells in healthy people across ages. TCRdb independently ran MiXCR on the 5' RACE reads; one entry per CDR3 protein. The repertoire holds 1.5 million to 1.8 million distinct CDR3 sequences, with approximately 43% as singletons. Sequencing was performed on blood. Receptors originate from a woman between 18 and 30 years old in good health. Both conserved end residues are part of each CDR3. A D gene is named only where the DNA matches it firmly. Rows may omit the clone size; those that give it use once, few, many or a size class.

cdr3_length j_call clone_size v_call d_call cdr3_nt cdr3_aa
14 TRBJ1-5 - TRBV20-1 - TGCAGTGCTAGAGATTTGACACTTAATCAGCCCCAGCATTTT CSARDLTLNQPQHF
12 TRBJ1-1 - TRBV7-9 TRBD1 TGTGCCAGCAGCTCGGGCAGGGGGCAGGCTTTCTTT CASSSGRGQAFF
12 TRBJ1-5 - TRBV20-1 TRBD1 TGCAGTGCAGGACAGGGCGGTCAGCCCCAGCATTTT CSAGQGGQPQHF
14 TRBJ2-7 once TRBV15 - TGTGCCACCAGCAGATCCGCGGAGATCAATGAGCAGTACTTC CATSRSAEINEQYF
17 TRBJ2-5 few TRBV6-4 TRBD2 TGTGCCAGCAATCCCCTAACTAGCGGAAAGGGGGTAGAGACCCAGTACTTC CASNPLTSGKGVETQYF
16 TRBJ2-4 - TRBV6-5 TRBD1 TGTGCCAGCAGTTACCGGACTCTGGGGACAGGGGACATTCAGTACTTC CASSYRTLGTGDIQYF
13 TRBJ2-7 few TRBV29-1 TRBD2 TGCAGCACCCGGGAGACTAGCGGGAACGAGCAGTACTTC CSTRETSGNEQYF
17 TRBJ2-7 - TRBV21-1 - TGTGCCAGCAGCACAGTTCGTGCTCTGGGACACTCCTACGATCAGTACTTC CASSTVRALGHSYDQYF
13 TRBJ1-2 - TRBV28 TRBD1 TGTGCCAGCAGTTATGAGGGGGCGCGAGGCTACACCTTC CASSYEGARGYTF
14 TRBJ2-7 - TRBV5-1 - TGCGCCAGCAGCTTGGTTGTCGAAGCCTACGAGCAGTACTTC CASSLVVEAYEQYF
12 TRBJ2-3 - TRBV30 - TGTGCCTGTGGAAGTTCCACAGATACGCAGTATTTT CACGSSTDTQYF
15 TRBJ2-3 - TRBV7-7 TRBD1 TGTGCTAGCAGCTTAGGGACAGGATATGCAGATACGCAGTATTTT CASSLGTGYADTQYF
14 TRBJ2-2 - TRBV4-1 - TGCGCCAGCAGCCAAGATCTTGCTCCCGGGGAGCTGTTTTTT CASSQDLAPGELFF
15 TRBJ1-1 - TRBV9 - TGTGCCAGCAGCGTAGTGATAAGGGAGAACACTGAAGCTTTCTTT CASSVVIRENTEAFF
14 TRBJ1-1 - TRBV14 - TGTGCCAGCAGCCGACGGGAGGGTGGAACTGAAGCTTTCTTT CASSRREGGTEAFF
19 TRBJ2-3 - TRBV7-2 TRBD2 TGTGCCAGCAGCTTGCTTCCGGGACTAGCGGGGGTCCTCCGGGATACGCAGTATTTT CASSLLPGLAGVLRDTQYF
16 TRBJ2-1 few TRBV5-1 - TGCGCCAGCAGCCCACGGAAGGGGACATTGAACAATGAGCAGTTCTTC CASSPRKGTLNNEQFF
11 TRBJ1-2 - TRBV30 - TGTGCCTGGACTAACTCTTATGGCTACACCTTC CAWTNSYGYTF
13 TRBJ2-5 once TRBV11-3 - TGTGCCAGCAGTAAAGGAGGTCGAGGGGCCCAGTACTTC CASSKGGRGAQYF
13 TRBJ2-5 - TRBV29-1 TRBD1 TGCAGCGTTTCCCAGGGGGCCCGAGAGACCCAGTACTTC CSVSQGARETQYF
17 TRBJ2-5 - TRBV3-1 TRBD2 TGTGCCAGCAGCCAAGATCCCCTAGCGGGGAGCATCAATGAGCAGTACTTC CASSQDPLAGSINEQYF
15 TRBJ1-2 - TRBV29-1 - TGCAGCGTTGAAGTAGGGGCAGGGAGGAGGTATGGCTACACCTTC CSVEVGAGRRYGYTF
16 TRBJ2-1 few TRBV21-1 - TGTGCCAGCAGCATACGACAGGGGGCTGCCTACAATGAGCAGTTCTTC CASSIRQGAAYNEQFF